This TCR beta chain was sequenced in a study of blood T cell repertoires in COVID-19. Looked up from germline, CDR1 is SEHNR and CDR2 is FQNEAQ (reference sequence). The V and J ends lost 1 base and 3 bases respectively, with 13 bases between them. The CDR3 contains 16 residues. This clone appeared a few times. Produced via immunoSEQ multiplex PCR; TCRdb's table is partial and in-frame only. Here the sample spans 90,000 or so clones, 70% to 80% being singletons. Sequenced sample: peripheral blood. This receptor was obtained from a human donor in a cohort sampled during active COVID-19. The chain is built from TRBV7-9 and TRBJ2-4; D perhaps matches TRBD2 (6 bases). Here the CDR3 reads CASSLVWTGGKNIQYF. CDR3 DNA sequence: TGTGCCAGCAGCTTAGTCTGGACCGGGGGCAAAAACATTCAGTACTTC.